This section outlines one TCR beta chain sequence together with its context. This clonotype was seen at least ten times. Its antigen is currently not known. Per-base qualities were not stored, and no clone one base away is much larger. Per the germline V gene, ENHRY is the CDR1 and SYGVKD is the CDR2. V is clipped by 4 bases and J by 6 bases, and the sequence between their germline boundaries is 14 bases long. The CDR3 goes from the cysteine to the phenylalanine over 14 residues. Only CDR3 DNA remains: 42 bases, in frame from the first base. The data stem from a study of early T cells in non-severe SARS-CoV-2 infection (dated by TCRdb to the early 2020s). At the level of the whole study: TCR sequencing used bulk RNA from unsorted whole blood, so alpha and beta chains could not be paired. Here is what the overall study found, with its caveats: Matching against VDJdb was skewed toward anti-spike CD8 responses, likely underestimated virus-specific expansions, and missed private and CD4 specificities.

Library preparation was by 5' RACE. Instrument on record: NextSeq 500. Unique molecular identifiers were attached to individual cDNA molecules in the TCR library protocol so that sequencing error and PCR bias could be corrected. TCR alpha and beta chains were both sequenced, and the abundances of alpha and beta sequences in each sample were closely correlated with each other. The original pipeline was this. Decombinator V4 was used to perform V gene, J gene and CDR3 annotation of TCR sequences. Expanded TCRs were defined as changing significantly between any two time points under a Poisson model with p below 0.0001. TCR abundances were normalised to the total number of TCRs sequenced per sample and expressed as counts per million. MAIT TCRs were defined by TRAV1-2 paired with TRAJ12, TRAJ20 or TRAJ33, and iNKT TCRs by TRAV10 paired with TRAJ18. A search of VDJdb, accessed on 1 November 2021, was run for TCRs annotated to CMV, EBV and SARS-CoV-2, with TCRs annotated for multiple antigens excluded. Using fastp trimming at Q25 and MiXCR clonotype assembly, TCRdb reanalyzed the public sequencing data and kept in-frame beta chains. Each entry is one CDR3 protein sequence, shown with its most common DNA and genes. These V and J calls derive from TCRdb rather than the authors' analysis. The sample table holds more than 20,000 distinct CDR3 sequences, of which approximately 4.4% were seen once. Approximately 4.4% of the sample lies in the top ten.

This was a case-control study nested in a cohort of healthcare workers in London, UK, who had nasopharyngeal swab PCR tests and blood samples taken every week. Healthcare workers were recruited during the week of the UK lockdown, between 23 and 31 March 2020, and followed weekly for up to roughly 15 weeks. The sample taken for sequencing was whole blood. This chain is built from TRBV10-3 and TRBJ2-3; no confident D gene assignment can be made. This receptor was identified in an adult who was a healthcare worker with PCR-confirmed SARS-CoV-2 infection or an uninfected control (not recorded which). The nucleotide sequence reads as follows: TGTGCCATCAGTGCGGGTTCGGCCAGGGATACGCAGTATTTT. Its protein is CAISAGSARDTQYF.